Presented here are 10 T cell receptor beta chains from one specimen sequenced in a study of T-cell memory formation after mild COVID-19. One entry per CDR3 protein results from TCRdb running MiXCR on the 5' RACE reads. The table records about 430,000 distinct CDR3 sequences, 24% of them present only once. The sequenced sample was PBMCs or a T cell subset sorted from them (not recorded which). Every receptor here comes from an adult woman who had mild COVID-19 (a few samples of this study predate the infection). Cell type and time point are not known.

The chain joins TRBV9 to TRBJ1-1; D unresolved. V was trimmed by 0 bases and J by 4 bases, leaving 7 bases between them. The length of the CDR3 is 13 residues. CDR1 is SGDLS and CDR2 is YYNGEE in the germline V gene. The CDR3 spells CASSVGAGTEAFF. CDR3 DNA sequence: TGTGCCAGCAGCGTAGGGGCAGGCACTGAAGCTTTCTTT.

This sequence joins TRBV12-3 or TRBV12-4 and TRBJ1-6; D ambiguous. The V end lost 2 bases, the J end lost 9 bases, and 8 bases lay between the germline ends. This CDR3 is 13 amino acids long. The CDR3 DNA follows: TGTGCCAGCAGTTTAACTTTTCGTTCACCCCTCCACTTT. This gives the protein CASSLTFRSPLHF.

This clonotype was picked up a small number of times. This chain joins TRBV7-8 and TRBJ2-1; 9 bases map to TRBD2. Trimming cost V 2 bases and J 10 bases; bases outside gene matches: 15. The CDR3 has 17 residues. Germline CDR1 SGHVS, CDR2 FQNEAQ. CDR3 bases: TGTGCCAGCAGCTTAAAACTCGGCCAGCGGGGGGCCTGGGAGCAGTTCTTC. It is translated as CASSLKLGQRGAWEQFF.

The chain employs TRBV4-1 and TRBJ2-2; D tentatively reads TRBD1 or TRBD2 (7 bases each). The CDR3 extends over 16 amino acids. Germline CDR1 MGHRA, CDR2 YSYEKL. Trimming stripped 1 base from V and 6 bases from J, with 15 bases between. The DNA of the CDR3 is TGCGCCAGCAGCCAAGGGGGGGGACAGCGGGCCGGGGAGCTGTTTTTT. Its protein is CASSQGGGQRAGELFF.

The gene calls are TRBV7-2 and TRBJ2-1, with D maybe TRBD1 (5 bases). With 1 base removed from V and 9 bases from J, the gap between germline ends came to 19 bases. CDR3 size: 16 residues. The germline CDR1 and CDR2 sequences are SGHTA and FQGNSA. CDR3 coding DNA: TGTGCCAGCAGCTTAGTTCTGGGGCTGACGTCTCTTGAGCAGTTCTTC. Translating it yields CASSLVLGLTSLEQFF. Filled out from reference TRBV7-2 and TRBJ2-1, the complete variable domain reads GAGVSQSPSNKVTEKGKDVELRCDPISGHTALYWYRQSLGQGLEFLIYFQGNSAPDKSGLPSDRFSAERTGGSVSTLTIQRTQQEDSAVYLCASSLVLGLTSLEQFFGPGTRLTVL.

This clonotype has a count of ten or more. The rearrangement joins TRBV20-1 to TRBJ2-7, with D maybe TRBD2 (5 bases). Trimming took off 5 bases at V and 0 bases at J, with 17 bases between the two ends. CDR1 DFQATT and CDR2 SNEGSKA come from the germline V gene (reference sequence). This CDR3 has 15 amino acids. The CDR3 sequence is CSASLEGGTSYEQYF. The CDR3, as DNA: TGCAGTGCTTCCCTAGAGGGCGGAACCTCCTACGAGCAGTACTTC.

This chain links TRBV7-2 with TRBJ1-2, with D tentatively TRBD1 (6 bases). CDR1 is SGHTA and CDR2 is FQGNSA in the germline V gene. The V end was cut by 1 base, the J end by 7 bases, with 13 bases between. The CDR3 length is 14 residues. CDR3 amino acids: CASSLGGTRGGYTF. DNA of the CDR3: TGTGCCAGCAGCTTAGGGGGGACAAGGGGTGGCTACACCTTC.

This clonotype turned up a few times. As DNA, the CDR3 is TGTGCCAGCAGCCCTGGTCCAGCCGGGGAGACCCAGTACTTC. Its protein product is CASSPGPAGETQYF. The V and J genes are TRBV7-2 and TRBJ2-5; D is unclear. Germline CDR1 and CDR2: SGHTA and FQGNSA. V was shortened by 5 bases and J by 5 bases, with 15 bases between the two germline ends. The CDR3 spans 14 residues.

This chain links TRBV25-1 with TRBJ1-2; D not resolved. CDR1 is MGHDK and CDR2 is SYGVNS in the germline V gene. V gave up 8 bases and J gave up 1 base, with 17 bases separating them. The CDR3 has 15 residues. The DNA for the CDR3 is TGTGCCAGCTACGGTCCGTGGCGGGGTAACTATGGCTACACCTTC. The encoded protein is CASYGPWRGNYGYTF.

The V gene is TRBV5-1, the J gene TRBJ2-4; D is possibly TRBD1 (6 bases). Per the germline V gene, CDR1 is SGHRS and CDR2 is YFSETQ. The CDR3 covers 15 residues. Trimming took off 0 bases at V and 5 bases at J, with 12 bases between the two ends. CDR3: CASSLGASGENIQYF. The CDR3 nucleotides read TGCGCCAGCAGCTTGGGAGCGTCAGGGGAAAACATTCAGTACTTC.